Below, 2 T cell receptor beta chains from the same sample are listed, as sequenced in a study of neoadjuvant anti-PD-1 for oral cavity cancer. As to time point: after neoadjuvant nivolumab, at surgical resection. Assay used: immunoSEQ multiplex PCR; TCRdb lists only in-frame clones, some missing. The sample includes over 65,000 clones, 86% of them seen just once. Sequenced material: PBMCs, taken after nivolumab (anti-PD-1) treatment. These TCRs come from a person between 35 and 79 years old with oral cavity squamous cell carcinoma.

The chain joins TRBV19 to TRBJ1-5; D possibly corresponds to TRBD1 (6 bases). The CDR3 has 16 residues. The ends were cut back, 3 bases at V and 0 bases at J, with 12 bases in the middle. CDR1 and CDR2 (germline): LNHDA, SQIVND (reference sequence). The CDR3, as DNA: TGTGCCAGTAGTATGGGGGGCCGACCTAGCAATCAGCCCCAGCATTTT. Translating gives CASSMGGRPSNQPQHF.

The J gene is TRBJ2-1, the V gene TRBV4-1, with D perhaps given as TRBD1 or TRBD2 (5 bases each). V was clipped by 1 base and J by 2 bases, with 15 bases between them. This CDR3 comprises 17 residues. Germline CDR1 MGHRA, CDR2 YSYEKL. In nucleotides, the CDR3 is TGCGCCAGCAGCCAAGTGACGGGACCACTACCCTACAATGAGCAGTTCTTC. Translating gives CASSQVTGPLPYNEQFF.